The rows below give T cell receptor beta chains drawn from one sample of a study of resident and recirculating memory T cells in vitiligo. The method was immunoSEQ multiplex PCR; TCRdb's version includes in-frame clones alone and lacks a portion of them. The sample consists of around 78,000 clones, about 90% of them appearing once. Source material: blood. Receptor source: a male donor with vitiligo. Each CDR3 is given with its conserved first and last residue. The D gene is left open where the match is weak. Clone sizes are given selectively: once, few, many, or a class where the clone is expanded.

len: 13; abundance: -; j_gene: TRBJ1-4; d_gene: TRBD1; v_gene: TRBV28; CDR3nt: TGTGCCAGCAGGGCAGGGGGCGCTGAAAAACTGTTTTTT; CDR3aa: CASRAGGAEKLFF
len: 13; abundance: -; j_gene: TRBJ1-2; d_gene: -; v_gene: TRBV5-6; CDR3nt: TGTGCCAGCAGCTTGGTGGGGCTCGAGGGCTACACCTTC; CDR3aa: CASSLVGLEGYTF
len: 15; abundance: -; j_gene: TRBJ2-3; d_gene: -; v_gene: TRBV5-1; CDR3nt: TGCGCCAGCAGCTCTACCCCCGAGGGCGGGGATACGCAGTATTTT; CDR3aa: CASSSTPEGGDTQYF
len: 14; abundance: -; j_gene: TRBJ1-5; d_gene: -; v_gene: TRBV6-1; CDR3nt: TGTGCCAGCATCTCCGGACAGCTCAATCAGCCCCAGCATTTT; CDR3aa: CASISGQLNQPQHF
len: 16; abundance: -; j_gene: TRBJ2-1; d_gene: TRBD2; v_gene: TRBV13; CDR3nt: TGTGCCAGCAGTTCCCCTTCGAGACTAGCGGCCTTGGGGCAGTTCTTC; CDR3aa: CASSSPSRLAALGQFF
len: 13; abundance: once; j_gene: TRBJ2-3; d_gene: -; v_gene: TRBV9; CDR3nt: TGTGCCAGCGGACTCGGAGAGAGAGATACGCAGTATTTT; CDR3aa: CASGLGERDTQYF
len: 15; abundance: -; j_gene: TRBJ2-2; d_gene: TRBD2; v_gene: TRBV6-5; CDR3nt: TGTGCCAGCAGATATAGCGGGAGAAACACCGGGGAGCTGTTTTTT; CDR3aa: CASRYSGRNTGELFF
len: 15; abundance: -; j_gene: TRBJ2-3; d_gene: TRBD2; v_gene: TRBV6-6; CDR3nt: TGTGCCAGCAGTTCCGATGGACTAGATACGGATACGCAGTATTTT; CDR3aa: CASSSDGLDTDTQYF
len: 15; abundance: -; j_gene: TRBJ2-3; d_gene: -; v_gene: TRBV11-3; CDR3nt: TGTGCCAGCAGCTTGGTGAGAATGGGCACAGATACGCAGTATTTT; CDR3aa: CASSLVRMGTDTQYF
len: 15; abundance: -; j_gene: TRBJ1-2; d_gene: TRBD1; v_gene: TRBV28; CDR3nt: TGTGCCAGCAACCCAAGGACAGGGGGTATCTATGGCTACACCTTC; CDR3aa: CASNPRTGGIYGYTF
len: 18; abundance: -; j_gene: TRBJ1-1; d_gene: TRBD1; v_gene: TRBV6-8; CDR3nt: TGTGCCAGCAGTACTCAGACAGGGGGGGGAGGTTTGAACACTGAAGCTTTCTTT; CDR3aa: CASSTQTGGGGLNTEAFF
len: 14; abundance: once; j_gene: TRBJ1-4; d_gene: -; v_gene: TRBV5-5; CDR3nt: TGTGCCAGCAGCTTGGTTTCGGGTAATGAAAAACTGTTTTTT; CDR3aa: CASSLVSGNEKLFF
len: 18; abundance: -; j_gene: TRBJ1-3; d_gene: -; v_gene: TRBV11-3; CDR3nt: TGTGCCAGCAGCTCCCTACCTGAGACGGAGCCCTCTGGAAACACCATATATTTT; CDR3aa: CASSSLPETEPSGNTIYF
len: 13; abundance: -; j_gene: TRBJ1-1; d_gene: TRBD1; v_gene: TRBV18; CDR3nt: TGTGCCAGCTCTCCGGGACAGGACACTGAAGCTTTCTTT; CDR3aa: CASSPGQDTEAFF
len: 14; abundance: once; j_gene: TRBJ1-2; d_gene: -; v_gene: TRBV5-4; CDR3nt: TGTGCCAGCAGCGTAACTACCGGTCTTGGGGGCTACACCTTC; CDR3aa: CASSVTTGLGGYTF
len: 16; abundance: -; j_gene: TRBJ2-1; d_gene: TRBD2; v_gene: TRBV9; CDR3nt: TGTGCCAGCAGCCACCCCCTAGCGGGAGGCCCCAATGAGCAGTTCTTC; CDR3aa: CASSHPLAGGPNEQFF
len: 15; abundance: -; j_gene: TRBJ2-7; d_gene: -; v_gene: TRBV10-3; CDR3nt: TGTGCCATCAGTGAGTCGAATTGGGGCCAAATAGAGCAGTACTTC; CDR3aa: CAISESNWGQIEQYF
len: 14; abundance: once; j_gene: TRBJ2-7; d_gene: TRBD1; v_gene: TRBV28; CDR3nt: TGTGCCAGCAGTTTAGGGCAGGGGGCCTACGAGCAGTACTTC; CDR3aa: CASSLGQGAYEQYF
len: 14; abundance: -; j_gene: TRBJ1-3; d_gene: -; v_gene: TRBV6-1; CDR3nt: TGTGCCAGCAGTGAAGCGTACAGGGAGAACACCATATATTTT; CDR3aa: CASSEAYRENTIYF
len: 14; abundance: few; j_gene: TRBJ1-1; d_gene: TRBD1; v_gene: TRBV19; CDR3nt: TGTGCCAGTACGGGGGACAGGGCAATAGGTGAGGCTTTCTTT; CDR3aa: CASTGDRAIGEAFF
len: 9; abundance: -; j_gene: TRBJ2-5; d_gene: -; v_gene: TRBV16; CDR3nt: TGTGCCCGGGTGGAGACCCAGTACTTC; CDR3aa: CARVETQYF
len: 17; abundance: -; j_gene: TRBJ2-1; d_gene: TRBD1; v_gene: TRBV4-1; CDR3nt: TGCGCCAGCAGCCAAGTCGCCCGGACAGGGGGGCAGGATGAGCAGTTCTTC; CDR3aa: CASSQVARTGGQDEQFF
len: 15; abundance: -; j_gene: TRBJ1-4; d_gene: -; v_gene: TRBV5-1; CDR3nt: TGCGCCAGCAGCTTGGAATGGGGGCCGAACGAAAAACTGTTTTTT; CDR3aa: CASSLEWGPNEKLFF
len: 14; abundance: -; j_gene: TRBJ1-3; d_gene: TRBD1; v_gene: TRBV10-3; CDR3nt: TGTGCCATCAGGGGACAGGGGCCTGGAAACACCATATATTTT; CDR3aa: CAIRGQGPGNTIYF
len: 12; abundance: -; j_gene: TRBJ2-4; d_gene: TRBD2; v_gene: TRBV2; CDR3nt: TGTGCCAGCAGTGAGCGGGGGGTCATTCAGTACTTC; CDR3aa: CASSERGVIQYF
len: 15; abundance: -; j_gene: TRBJ2-1; d_gene: TRBD1; v_gene: TRBV7-9; CDR3nt: TGTGCCAGCAGCTCGACAGGGAGCTCCTACAATGAGCAGTTCTTC; CDR3aa: CASSSTGSSYNEQFF
len: 17; abundance: -; j_gene: TRBJ2-2; d_gene: TRBD2; v_gene: TRBV28; CDR3nt: TGTGCCAGCCGTGGGACTAGCGGGAGAGGTTTTACCGGGGAGCTGTTTTTT; CDR3aa: CASRGTSGRGFTGELFF
len: 15; abundance: -; j_gene: TRBJ2-7; d_gene: TRBD2; v_gene: TRBV6-4; CDR3nt: TGTGCCAGCAGTCCTAATAGCGGGAGCTCCTACGAGCAGTACTTC; CDR3aa: CASSPNSGSSYEQYF
len: 14; abundance: once; j_gene: TRBJ2-7; d_gene: TRBD2; v_gene: TRBV9; CDR3nt: TGTGCCAGCAGCCCTAGCGGGAGCCTGTGGGAGCAGTACTTC; CDR3aa: CASSPSGSLWEQYF
len: 16; abundance: -; j_gene: TRBJ2-3; d_gene: TRBD2; v_gene: TRBV11-3; CDR3nt: TGTGCCAGCAGCTTACGTCGCGGGAGGGGGGCAGATACGCAGTATTTT; CDR3aa: CASSLRRGRGADTQYF
len: 14; abundance: -; j_gene: TRBJ2-1; d_gene: TRBD2; v_gene: TRBV14; CDR3nt: TGTGCCAGCAGCCAAGAGAGGGGACTAGTTGAGCAGTTCTTC; CDR3aa: CASSQERGLVEQFF
len: 12; abundance: once; j_gene: TRBJ2-1; d_gene: -; v_gene: TRBV7-9; CDR3nt: TGTGCCAGCGAGGTTTGGCCCAATGAGCAGTTCTTC; CDR3aa: CASEVWPNEQFF
len: 15; abundance: -; j_gene: TRBJ2-5; d_gene: TRBD1; v_gene: TRBV5-4; CDR3nt: TGTGCCAGCAGCCCCGTCCCCGACAGGGAAGAGACCCAGTACTTC; CDR3aa: CASSPVPDREETQYF
len: 15; abundance: -; j_gene: TRBJ2-7; d_gene: TRBD2; v_gene: TRBV7-3; CDR3nt: TGTGCCAGCAGCAGGACTAGCGGCCCCTCCTACGAGCAGTACTTC; CDR3aa: CASSRTSGPSYEQYF
len: 13; abundance: -; j_gene: TRBJ2-1; d_gene: -; v_gene: TRBV10-2; CDR3nt: TGCGCCACAGGGGAGCCTTCCTACAATGAGCAGTTCTTC; CDR3aa: CATGEPSYNEQFF
len: 15; abundance: -; j_gene: TRBJ2-5; d_gene: TRBD1; v_gene: TRBV5-4; CDR3nt: TGTGCCAGCAGCGGCACACAGGGGCGTGAAGAGACCCAGTACTTC; CDR3aa: CASSGTQGREETQYF
len: 15; abundance: once; j_gene: TRBJ2-2; d_gene: -; v_gene: TRBV7-2; CDR3nt: TGTGCCAGCAGCACATTTTATAGAGCTGGCGGGGAGTTGTTTTTT; CDR3aa: CASSTFYRAGGELFF
len: 12; abundance: -; j_gene: TRBJ2-7; d_gene: -; v_gene: TRBV29-1; CDR3nt: TGCAGCGGGTGCGGGCAGGGGTACGAGCAGTACTTC; CDR3aa: CSGCGQGYEQYF
len: 13; abundance: -; j_gene: TRBJ1-3; d_gene: -; v_gene: TRBV7-9; CDR3nt: TGTGCCAGCGGGGCGGACTCTGGAAACACCATATATTTT; CDR3aa: CASGADSGNTIYF
len: 17; abundance: -; j_gene: TRBJ1-2; d_gene: -; v_gene: TRBV7-9; CDR3nt: TGTGCCAGCAGCTTGAGACCGACCGGACAGAACAACTATGGCTACACCTTC; CDR3aa: CASSLRPTGQNNYGYTF
len: 17; abundance: -; j_gene: TRBJ2-2; d_gene: -; v_gene: TRBV7-2; CDR3nt: TGTGCCAGCAGCCCGGGACACGGGGTAACACCGGGCGGGGAGCTGTTTTTT; CDR3aa: CASSPGHGVTPGGELFF
len: 14; abundance: -; j_gene: TRBJ2-1; d_gene: TRBD1; v_gene: TRBV7-9; CDR3nt: TGTGCCAGCAGCCAAAGGGGGCAGGTTGGTGAGCAGTTCTTC; CDR3aa: CASSQRGQVGEQFF
len: 17; abundance: once; j_gene: TRBJ2-1; d_gene: TRBD2; v_gene: TRBV5-4; CDR3nt: TGTGCCAGCAGCTTGTCTGGAGGACTAGCTTACTACAATGAGCAGTTCTTC; CDR3aa: CASSLSGGLAYYNEQFF
len: 14; abundance: -; j_gene: TRBJ2-5; d_gene: TRBD1; v_gene: TRBV27; CDR3nt: TGTGCCAGCAGTTTCGACAGGGTTGAGGAGACCCAGTACTTC; CDR3aa: CASSFDRVEETQYF
len: 14; abundance: -; j_gene: TRBJ2-7; d_gene: -; v_gene: TRBV9; CDR3nt: TGTGCCAGCAGCGTAGCTGGTAACACCTACGAGCAGTACTTC; CDR3aa: CASSVAGNTYEQYF
len: 17; abundance: -; j_gene: TRBJ2-1; d_gene: TRBD2; v_gene: TRBV15; CDR3nt: TGTGCCACCAGCAGAGATTCCGTGGCGGGAGGCTACAATGAGCAGTTCTTC; CDR3aa: CATSRDSVAGGYNEQFF
len: 17; abundance: -; j_gene: TRBJ2-6; d_gene: -; v_gene: TRBV21-1; CDR3nt: TGTGCCAGCAGCAAAGCTAGGAGTCCAGCTGGGGCCAACGTCCTGACTTTC; CDR3aa: CASSKARSPAGANVLTF
len: 16; abundance: -; j_gene: TRBJ2-2; d_gene: -; v_gene: TRBV18; CDR3nt: TGTGCCAGCTCACCACGGAAGCGCCAAGCCACCGGGGAGCTGTTTTTT; CDR3aa: CASSPRKRQATGELFF
len: 15; abundance: -; j_gene: TRBJ2-1; d_gene: TRBD2; v_gene: TRBV7-6; CDR3nt: TGTGCCAGCAGCTTTGGCGGGAGCCCGTACAATGAGCAGTTCTTC; CDR3aa: CASSFGGSPYNEQFF
len: 16; abundance: -; j_gene: TRBJ1-5; d_gene: -; v_gene: TRBV28; CDR3nt: TGTGCCAGCATTTCTAAACTCAGGGGTAGCAATCAGCCCCAGCATTTT; CDR3aa: CASISKLRGSNQPQHF
len: 16; abundance: -; j_gene: TRBJ2-2; d_gene: -; v_gene: TRBV5-6; CDR3nt: TGTGCCAGCAGCTTTAGCTGGACAATGTATACCGGGGAGCTGTTTTTT; CDR3aa: CASSFSWTMYTGELFF
len: 13; abundance: once; j_gene: TRBJ2-3; d_gene: -; v_gene: TRBV15; CDR3nt: TGTGCCACCAGCAGGCAGGGGACAGATACGCAGTATTTT; CDR3aa: CATSRQGTDTQYF
len: 17; abundance: -; j_gene: TRBJ2-1; d_gene: -; v_gene: TRBV18; CDR3nt: TGTGCCAGCTCACCCTCAGGGGGGAGGTGGCGGTACAATGAGCAGTTCTTC; CDR3aa: CASSPSGGRWRYNEQFF
len: 15; abundance: -; j_gene: TRBJ1-4; d_gene: -; v_gene: TRBV28; CDR3nt: TGTGCCAGCAGTTTACGGGGGGGCTTGGATGAAAAACTGTTTTTT; CDR3aa: CASSLRGGLDEKLFF
len: 19; abundance: once; j_gene: TRBJ2-3; d_gene: TRBD2; v_gene: TRBV7-8; CDR3nt: TGTGCCAGCAGCCGCCCGGGGGATAGCGGGAGGTACCGCACAGATACGCAGTATTTT; CDR3aa: CASSRPGDSGRYRTDTQYF